The 25 T cell receptor beta chains given below trace back to one sample, sequenced in a study of cytomegalovirus exposure and HLA in healthy donors. The PCR had 60 Vbeta and 13 Jbeta primers. Produced via immunoSEQ multiplex PCR; TCRdb's table is partial and in-frame only. Among around 150,000 clones listed, 70% to 90% were seen once. The material sequenced was PBMCs. These receptors originate from a woman younger than 45 in good health and CMV-seropositive.

V is TRBV4-2 and J is TRBJ2-2; D call uncertain. This CDR3 comprises 15 residues. Germline CDR1 reads LGHNA; CDR2 reads YNFKEQ. The V end lost 1 base, the J end lost 8 bases, and 14 bases lay between the germline ends. The CDR3 sequence: CASSQVVSGPGELFF. The CDR3 DNA follows: TGTGCCAGCAGCCAAGTAGTTTCTGGTCCGGGGGAGCTGTTTTTT.

V and J are TRBV28 and TRBJ1-2; tentatively, D is TRBD1 (5 bases). V lost 6 bases, J lost 5 bases, and 13 bases lay in between. Per the germline V gene, CDR1 is MDHEN and CDR2 is SYDVKM. CDR3 length equals 13 residues. The DNA for the CDR3 is TGTGCCAGCAGCTCCATCGGGGGGTATGGCTACACCTTC. This translates into CASSSIGGYGYTF.

V and J are TRBV5-1 and TRBJ1-1; D gene unclear. This CDR3 has 13 residues. Germline V gene sequence: CDR1 SGHRS, CDR2 YFSETQ. Between the trimmed V and J ends, which lost 4 bases and 4 bases, there was a span of 11 bases. The CDR3 coding sequence is TGCGCCAGCAGCCTCGTGTCTACCACTGAAGCTTTCTTT. Amino acids: CASSLVSTTEAFF.

The rearrangement links TRBV5-6 to TRBJ2-1; weak D call: TRBD1 (6 bases). Germline V gene sequence: CDR1 SGHDT, CDR2 YYEEEE. V was cut by 1 base and J by 7 bases, with 15 bases left in between. This CDR3 spans 15 amino acids. DNA of the CDR3: TGTGCCAGCAGCTTGCAGGGGAGCCCTAGGAATGAGCAGTTCTTC. The encoded protein is CASSLQGSPRNEQFF.

The chain links TRBV6-5 to TRBJ1-4; no reliable D call. In germline, CDR1 is MNHEY, CDR2 SVGAGI. The CDR3 contains 11 residues. The chain's CDR3 is CASGGTGKLFF. CDR3 in DNA: TGTGCTAGCGGCGGTACCGGAAAACTGTTTTTT.

A single count supports this clone. The rearrangement uses TRBV25-1 and TRBJ2-3; possible D gene TRBD1, 6 bases. Germline V lookup: CDR1 MGHDK, CDR2 SYGVNS. This CDR3 spans 18 amino acids. V was clipped by 4 bases and J by 2 bases, with 22 bases between them. The CDR3 DNA is TGTGCCAGCAGTGTCCGACAAACACAGGGTTTCTACACAGATACGCAGTATTTT. Amino acids: CASSVRQTQGFYTDTQYF.

This clone is medium-sized in the sample. V and J are TRBV7-3 and TRBJ2-3; 7 positions agree with TRBD1. J gave up 0 bases and V 6 bases, and 3 bases lay outside the gene matches. CDR3 size: 14 residues. Germline assignment: CDR1 SGHTA and CDR2 FQGTGA. The CDR3 sequence: CASRKGASTDTQYF. The CDR3 DNA sequence: TGTGCCAGCAGGAAGGGGGCGAGCACAGATACGCAGTATTTT.

This clone was recorded a few times. The chain combines TRBV7-6 with TRBJ1-6, with D possibly matching TRBD1 (6 bases). Looked up from germline, CDR1 is SGHVS and CDR2 is FNYEAQ. This CDR3 contains 15 residues. The V end lost 3 bases, the J end lost 5 bases, and 11 bases lay between the germline ends. The CDR3 is CASSLQGSNNSPLHF. In DNA, the CDR3 is TGTGCCAGCAGCTTGCAGGGGAGCAATAATTCACCCCTCCACTTT. The variable domain in full, with the rest retrieved from reference TRBV7-6 and TRBJ1-6, is GAGVSQSPRYKVTKRGQDVALRCDPISGHVSLYWYRQALGQGPEFLTYFNYEAQQDKSGLPNDRFSAERPEGSISTLTIQRTEQRDSAMYRCASSLQGSNNSPLHFGNGTRLTVT.

This clone has only a few counts. The chain uses TRBV2 and TRBJ1-2; D possibly corresponds to TRBD1 (5 bases). This CDR3 has 14 residues. The germline gives CDR1 SNHLY, CDR2 FYNNEI. Trimming stripped 5 bases from V and 4 bases from J, with 14 bases between. DNA of the CDR3: TGTGCCAGCAGTAGATCGGGGGATGGCTATGGCTACACCTTC. Translating gives CASSRSGDGYGYTF.

The gene calls are TRBV5-1 and TRBJ1-3, with 10 bases lining up with TRBD1. The CDR3 has 16 residues. Germline V gene data show CDR1 as SGHRS and CDR2 as YFSETQ. V lost 4 bases to trimming and J lost 2 bases; unmatched junction nucleotides: 6. CDR3 DNA sequence: TGCGCCAGCAGCGGGGGACAGGGGATTCCTGGAAACACCATATATTTT. Translated: CASSGGQGIPGNTIYF.

The count of this clone is one. The chain uses TRBV6-1 and TRBJ2-7, with D possibly TRBD2 on 5 matching bases. This CDR3 spans 13 amino acids. V was pared by 3 bases and J by 6 bases, with 12 bases between. CDR1 and CDR2 from the germline V gene are MNHNS and SASEGT. The CDR3, as DNA: TGTGCCAGCAGTGATACGGGGTCCAGCGAGCAGTACTTC. Its protein is CASSDTGSSEQYF.

The J gene is TRBJ2-7, the V gene TRBV7-9; tentative D call: TRBD1 (5 bases). V was pared by 2 bases and J by 9 bases, with 14 bases between. Germline-derived CDR1 and CDR2 are SEHNR and FQNEAQ (reference sequence). The CDR3 has 13 amino acids. The DNA for the CDR3 is TGTGCCAGCAGCTTATCCCAGACAGACGGGCAGTACTTC. Amino acid sequence: CASSLSQTDGQYF. Complete variable domain (other parts from reference TRBV7-9 and TRBJ2-7): DTGVSQNPRHKITKRGQNVTFRCDPISEHNRLYWYRQTLGQGPEFLTYFQNEAQLEKSRLLSDRFSAERPKGSFSTLEIQRTEQGDSAMYLCASSLSQTDGQYFGPGTRLTVT.

The V gene is TRBV5-4, the J gene TRBJ2-1; 12 bases are a match to TRBD2. Germline CDR1 SGHNT, CDR2 YYREEE (reference sequence). The trim removed 2 bases at V and 4 bases at J, leaving 7 bases unmatched. This CDR3 region has 17 residues. The CDR3 DNA sequence: TGTGCCAGCAGCTTCCTACTAGCGGGGGGCGGATACAATGAGCAGTTCTTC. Its translation is CASSFLLAGGGYNEQFF.

Remarks on this clone: A read error may account for a junction end that differs from germline. The genes are TRBV6-5 and TRBJ1-1; no clear D gene. The CDR3 consists of 14 residues. CDR1 is MNHEY and CDR2 is SVGAGI in the germline V gene. The DNA of the CDR3 is TGTGCCATCAGTGAGCCAGGAGGGAACACTGAAGCTTTCTTT. Its translation: CAISEPGGNTEAFF.

This chain links TRBV5-1 with TRBJ2-3, with TRBD2 as a possible D gene (5 bases). V was shortened by 0 bases and J by 2 bases, with 13 bases between the two germline ends. The germline V gene encodes CDR1 SGHRS and CDR2 YFSETQ. This CDR3 is built from 16 residues. The CDR3 coding sequence is TGCGCCAGCAGCTTGGCCCTTCGGGGATCCACAGATACGCAGTATTTT. It translates to CASSLALRGSTDTQYF.

The V call is TRBV4-2, the J call TRBJ2-7, with 12 nucleotides matching TRBD1. Germline V gene sequence: CDR1 LGHNA, CDR2 YNFKEQ. The CDR3 extends over 19 amino acids. V lost 0 bases and J lost 4; bases outside the gene matches: 13. The DNA for the CDR3 is TGTGCCAGCAGCCAAGATAAATCCTCGGGACAGGGGGCGCCGTACGAGCAGTACTTC. As protein: CASSQDKSSGQGAPYEQYF.

This clone has just a few counts. V and J are TRBV21-1 and TRBJ2-3; the table calls TRBD1, which could not be checked here. TRBV21-1 is assigned pseudogene status. This CDR3 spans 16 amino acids. The chain's CDR3 is CASSIWDRGSTDTQYF. The CDR3 DNA sequence: TGTGCCAGCAGCATTTGGGACAGGGGGAGCACAGATACGCAGTATTTT.

V is TRBV27 and J is TRBJ1-3; D gene uncertain. The CDR3 is 15 residues long. Deletions cut 2 bases from V and 4 bases from J, with 12 bases between. Germline V lookup: CDR1 MNHEY, CDR2 SMNVEV (reference sequence). CDR3 residues: CASSLLGRSGNTIYF. CDR3 nucleotides: TGTGCCAGCAGTTTACTCGGGAGATCCGGAAACACCATATATTTT.

J is TRBJ1-5 and V is TRBV19, with TRBD1 matching 8 bases. V gave up 5 bases and J gave up 7 bases; unmatched junction bases: 7. The length of the CDR3 is 14 residues. Germline loops: CDR1 LNHDA, CDR2 SQIVND (reference sequence). CDR3 residues: CASSVKTGDQPQHF. The CDR3 DNA is TGTGCCAGTAGTGTAAAGACAGGGGACCAGCCCCAGCATTTT.

This chain uses TRBV5-4 with TRBJ1-3; D call uncertain. CDR3 length equals 16 residues. Trimming took 0 bases from V and 2 from J, leaving 12 bases between them. Germline assignment: CDR1 SGHNT and CDR2 YYREEE (reference sequence). The CDR3 loop reads CASSLAPGITGNTIYF. The CDR3 DNA is TGTGCCAGCAGCTTGGCCCCGGGAATTACTGGAAACACCATATATTTT. Full variable domain (rest looked up from reference TRBV5-4 and TRBJ1-3): ETGVTQSPTHLIKTRGQQVTLRCSSQSGHNTVSWYQQALGQGPQFIFQYYREEENGRGNFPPRFSGLQFPNYSSELNVNALELDDSALYLCASSLAPGITGNTIYFGEGSWLTVV.

The rearrangement links TRBV5-1 to TRBJ2-3, with 9 bases that match TRBD1. The germline gives CDR1 SGHRS, CDR2 YFSETQ. V lost 0 bases and J lost 5; bases outside the gene matches: 4. This CDR3 region has 15 residues. CDR3 sequence: CASSLDRGLGDTQYF. The CDR3 DNA is TGCGCCAGCAGCTTGGACAGGGGGCTTGGAGATACGCAGTATTTT.

This clone was seen just once. In nucleotides, the CDR3 is TGCGCTTGCGGGGACCAGACGCCCTACAATGAGCAGTTCTTC. This encodes CACGDQTPYNEQFF. The gene calls are TRBV5-1 and TRBJ2-1; a weak D match, TRBD2 (6 bases). CDR3 length: 14 residues. Germline V gene sequence: CDR1 SGHRS, CDR2 YFSETQ.

This sequence joins TRBV28 and TRBJ1-2; D might be TRBD1 (6 bases). The CDR3 is 15 residues long. In germline, CDR1 is MDHEN, CDR2 SYDVKM. Trimming removed 4 bases at V and 3 bases at J, with 15 bases between. The CDR3 sequence: CASSSATGIDYGYTF. The CDR3 DNA sequence: TGTGCCAGCAGTTCCGCCACAGGGATCGACTATGGCTACACCTTC.

The chain links TRBV6-6 to TRBJ2-1; D remains ambiguous. V was cut by 2 bases and J by 0 bases, with 8 bases left in between. Germline V gene lookup returns CDR1 MNHNY and CDR2 SVGAGI (reference sequence). The CDR3 loop spans 15 amino acids. In DNA form, the CDR3 reads TGTGCCAGCAGTTACGAGACACACTCCTACAATGAGCAGTTCTTC. Its translation is CASSYETHSYNEQFF.

The rearrangement links TRBV7-9 to TRBJ1-1, with D possibly TRBD1 on 6 matching bases. V shed 3 bases and J shed 4 bases, with 15 bases lying between them. The CDR3 contains 15 residues. Per germline, CDR1 SEHNR and CDR2 FQNEAQ (reference sequence). Here the CDR3 DNA reads TGTGCCAGCAGCTTCAGGGTAGGGGGAGTCACTGAAGCTTTCTTT. It is translated as CASSFRVGGVTEAFF.